This paragraph covers one T cell receptor beta chain sequence. No cognate antigen has been identified for it. Base qualities are missing; no much larger clone stands one base away. The cysteine opens and the phenylalanine closes a CDR3 of 12 amino acids. The entry retains the CDR3 DNA only, 36 bases that are in frame from base 1. V drops 4 bases and J drops 5 bases, leaving 12 bases in between. The germline V gene gives CDR1 as SQVTM and CDR2 as ANQGSEA. In the paper's terms, the time point label means: baseline before first vaccination. The vaccinee samples were drawn from two UK trials, COV001 and COV002, one of which was a single-blind randomized controlled phase 2/3 trial testing AZD1222 (ChAdOx1 nCoV-19) in healthy adults. For TCRbeta chain sequencing, PBMC samples from trial participants were taken at day 0 and at day 28 after the second dose. This record belongs to a study of T cell responses to AZD1222 COVID-19 vaccine (dated by TCRdb to the early 2020s). In terms of the full investigation: Because spike-specific TCR depth and breadth did not differ between the two schedules, AZD1222 recipients who got a second dose at roughly 4 weeks were pooled with those who got a second dose at roughly 12 weeks. TCR sequencing covered roughly 230 trial participants: around 210 given two doses of AZD1222 and about 26 given two doses of MenACWY control vaccine. Trial participants were enrolled by age into subgroups of 18-55, 56-69 and 70-plus years, and about 150, 27 and 61 TCR-sequenced participants, respectively, were included in these subgroups.

On the study overall, not on this receptor specifically: In the small 56-69-year group, the increase in depth fell short of significance, most likely because of low power. Because no day 14 peak-response samples were available, repertoires were characterized only after the peak T cell response. The whole spike protein was spanned by vaccine-associated CD4 TCRs, and dominant responses were seen in regions 160-218 and 743-854. Nearly half of unique spike-specific TCRs reportedly recognized epitopes outside regions mutated in the B.1.351 and B.1.1.7 variants. Participants were mostly white British and included more females than males, and it was suggested by the authors that clonal diversity may have been underestimated. After two AZD1222 doses, both the breadth and the depth of spike-specific TCRs were significantly higher than at day 0 and than in MenACWY recipients. Conclusions about previously exposed vaccinees were limited because only six or seven AZD1222 recipients were SARS-CoV-2 seropositive at baseline.

The CDR3 regions of human TCRbeta chains were analyzed by immunosequencing. The authors' analysis ran thus. Repertoire TCRs were checked for matches against a reference library of SARS-CoV-2-specific TCRs that had been generated using the MIRA antigen-specificity platform. Breadth was defined as the fraction of unique TCRs that were SARS-CoV-2-associated. Depth was defined as the fraction of total T cells that were SARS-CoV-2-associated. Each spike-specific TCR was assigned to its reactive spike region and to a CD4 or CD8 class using the MIRA data. Log10-transformed breadth and depth values were compared by one-way ANOVA with Sidak's multiple comparisons tests. In its TCRdb copy, this immuneACCESS table keeps in-frame sequences only and misses some clones. Where compared with another copy, unresolved V genes explain less than half of these, and the others have no known cause. The V and J calls and the clone size are those of that table, but D and trimming were determined from the DNA. Present in this sample are approximately 150,000 clones, 70% to 90% of which were seen just once. Roughly 2.1% of the sample goes to the ten largest clones.

The chain links TRBV29-1 with TRBJ2-7; the D match is possibly TRBD1 or TRBD2, with 5 bases aligned in each. The source was peripheral blood, collected on day 0 of AZD1222 vaccination. The receptor's source is an adult in good health. The base sequence is TGCAGCGTTGTTCGGGGCGATAACGAGCAGTACTTC. Its protein product is CSVVRGDNEQYF.